The rows below give T cell receptor beta chains drawn from one sample of a study of somatic mutations in cytotoxic T cells in rheumatoid arthritis. Repertoires were generated with immunoSEQ multiplex PCR, while TCRdb's copy carries only in-frame clones and drops some. The sample has 12,000 to 15,000 clones, around nine tenths seen once. Sequenced sample: CD4+ T cells sorted from blood. The receptor source for this set is a man aged 65 to 79 with rheumatoid arthritis. Both conserved end residues are part of each CDR3.

cdr3_aa: CASRDSYRYEQYF
cdr3_length: 13
v_call: TRBV6-5

cdr3_aa: CSVAAGTGSYEQYF
cdr3_length: 14
v_call: TRBV29-1

cdr3_aa: CASSAGQGFSYEQYF
cdr3_length: 15
v_call: TRBV6-1

cdr3_aa: CASSYEGVGNTGELFF
cdr3_length: 16
v_call: TRBV6-6

cdr3_aa: CASSRDRGEQYF
cdr3_length: 12
v_call: TRBV6-1

cdr3_aa: CASSPDSFAFMNTEAFF
cdr3_length: 17
v_call: TRBV7-9

cdr3_aa: CASSRGQETQYF
cdr3_length: 12
v_call: TRBV9

cdr3_aa: CASSVAGRDTQYF
cdr3_length: 13
v_call: TRBV7-9

cdr3_aa: CASSDTYEQYF
cdr3_length: 11
v_call: TRBV5-1

cdr3_aa: CASSPGNGNTIYF
cdr3_length: 13
v_call: TRBV19

cdr3_aa: CASSLTAGITGELFF
cdr3_length: 15
v_call: TRBV18

cdr3_aa: CASSLGDRITGELFF
cdr3_length: 15
v_call: TRBV5-1

cdr3_aa: CASSSSGSGDTQYF
cdr3_length: 14
v_call: TRBV5-1

cdr3_aa: CASSLAPGAGVTEAFF
cdr3_length: 16
v_call: TRBV5-1

cdr3_aa: CASSHSGSSYNEQFF
cdr3_length: 15
v_call: TRBV5-8

cdr3_aa: CASSPMGGASYEQYF
cdr3_length: 15
v_call: TRBV5-1

cdr3_aa: CASSYSLGGAYEQYF
cdr3_length: 15
v_call: TRBV6-5

cdr3_aa: CSASREGEGEQYF
cdr3_length: 13
v_call: TRBV29-1

cdr3_aa: CASSPVRSGEQYF
cdr3_length: 13
v_call: TRBV18

cdr3_aa: CASSLVGRGPDTEAFF
cdr3_length: 16
v_call: TRBV7-8

cdr3_aa: CASSVLISGEQYF
cdr3_length: 13
v_call: TRBV9

cdr3_aa: CASSITWRSGYTF
cdr3_length: 13
v_call: TRBV19

cdr3_aa: CAISDRTITGELFF
cdr3_length: 14
v_call: TRBV10-3

cdr3_aa: CASSFGPGLAGSDTQYF
cdr3_length: 17
v_call: TRBV5-5

cdr3_aa: CASSLDPGFAEAFF
cdr3_length: 14
v_call: TRBV5-1

cdr3_aa: CAISEGAGGGFPGANVLTF
cdr3_length: 19
v_call: TRBV10-3

cdr3_aa: CASSPGTGAAQPQHF
cdr3_length: 15
v_call: TRBV18

cdr3_aa: CASSHRTVQETQYF
cdr3_length: 14
v_call: TRBV5-1

cdr3_aa: CASSWARETDTQYF
cdr3_length: 14
v_call: TRBV19

cdr3_aa: CASTQEGHRFF
cdr3_length: 11
v_call: TRBV28

cdr3_aa: CASSQTGRPSGNTIYF
cdr3_length: 16
v_call: TRBV16

cdr3_aa: CASNELGTPRGYTF
cdr3_length: 14
v_call: TRBV5-6

cdr3_aa: CASSVGLATTGELFF
cdr3_length: 15
v_call: TRBV5-1

cdr3_aa: CASSSRNVYYGYTF
cdr3_length: 14
v_call: TRBV5-6

cdr3_aa: CAPSGSPGPDTQYF
cdr3_length: 14
v_call: TRBV4-1

cdr3_aa: CASSPYGQGDTEAFF
cdr3_length: 15
v_call: TRBV7-3

cdr3_aa: CASSEEGLAGGRAQYF
cdr3_length: 16
v_call: TRBV2

cdr3_aa: CASRPSDRGSAFF
cdr3_length: 13
v_call: TRBV6-5

cdr3_aa: CASSETATGELFF
cdr3_length: 13
v_call: TRBV2

cdr3_aa: CASSYYKDTEAFF
cdr3_length: 13
v_call: TRBV6-5

cdr3_aa: CASSRDMGYNEQFF
cdr3_length: 14
v_call: TRBV2